This is a list of T cell receptor beta chains from one sample in a study of blood T cell repertoires in COVID-19. The repertoire was sequenced with immunoSEQ multiplex PCR; TCRdb's copy has only in-frame clones and lacks some. The table includes 30,000 to 45,000 clones, around 90% detected once. Sequenced input: peripheral blood. These receptors all come from a human donor in a cohort sampled during active COVID-19. Each CDR3 is given with its conserved first and last residue. Fields, in order: V gene, J gene, D gene, clone size, CDR3 length, CDR3 protein, CDR3 DNA. The D gene is left open where the match is weak. The size entry is marked missing in some rows and otherwise reads once, few, many or a size class.

>TRBV10-3|TRBJ1-1|-|-|11
CAISQDTEAFF
TGTGCCATCAGTCAGGACACTGAAGCTTTCTTT
>TRBV6-1|TRBJ1-2|-|-|16
CASSESLQGWSYGYTF
TGTGCCAGCAGTGAATCCCTGCAGGGATGGAGCTATGGCTACACCTTC
>TRBV2|TRBJ1-1|-|-|16
CASSEGEWTANTEAFF
TGTGCCAGCAGCGAGGGGGAGTGGACAGCGAACACTGAAGCTTTCTTT
>TRBV5-1|TRBJ2-1|TRBD1|-|14
CASSTGTGVNEQFF
TGCGCCAGCAGCACCGGGACAGGGGTCAATGAGCAGTTCTTC
>TRBV16|TRBJ1-3|-|-|15
CASSPRGGPGNTIYF
TGTGCCAGCAGCCCGAGGGGGGGGCCCGGAAACACCATATATTTT
>TRBV7-2|TRBJ2-3|-|-|15
CASSLAGQRADTQYF
TGTGCCAGCAGCTTAGCCGGACAGAGGGCAGATACGCAGTATTTT
>TRBV7-6|TRBJ2-5|TRBD2|-|17
CASSLAGLAGGRETQYF
TGTGCCAGCAGCTTAGCTGGACTAGCGGGGGGCCGGGAGACCCAGTACTTC
>TRBV5-1|TRBJ2-5|-|-|16
CASSLEGPAPRETQYF
TGCGCCAGCAGCTTAGAAGGCCCGGCTCCGCGGGAGACCCAGTACTTC
>TRBV6-5|TRBJ1-6|-|-|16
CASSYSGQRGNSPLHF
TGTGCCAGCAGTTACTCAGGCCAGCGGGGTAATTCACCCCTCCACTTT
>TRBV10-3|TRBJ1-1|-|-|12
CATTGANTEAFF
TGTGCCACGACTGGGGCAAACACTGAAGCTTTCTTT
>TRBV10-1|TRBJ2-7|TRBD2|-|13
CAGSAGGDYEQYF
TGCGCCGGGTCGGCGGGAGGGGACTACGAGCAGTACTTC
>TRBV5-1|TRBJ1-1|-|-|12
CASSFPGLEAFF
TGCGCCAGCAGCTTCCCGGGTCTCGAAGCTTTCTTT
>TRBV6-2/TRBV6-3|TRBJ2-3|-|-|17
CASSYVAASTSPDTQYF
TGTGCCAGCAGTTACGTGGCAGCGTCGACTTCCCCAGATACGCAGTATTTT
>TRBV7-2|TRBJ2-1|-|-|14
CASSSLARGHEQFF
TGTGCCAGCAGCTCGCTAGCTCGGGGTCATGAGCAGTTCTTC
>TRBV9|TRBJ2-3|-|once|17
CASSPPRWGRNTDTQYF
TGTGCCAGCAGCCCCCCTAGGTGGGGCAGAAACACAGATACGCAGTATTTT
>TRBV10-3|TRBJ2-5|TRBD1|-|15
CAISESTGGSETQYF
TGTGCCATCAGTGAGTCAACAGGGGGCTCGGAGACCCAGTACTTC
>TRBV5-1|TRBJ2-6|-|-|16
CASSGQGISGANVLTF
TGCGCCAGCAGTGGGCAGGGCATCTCTGGGGCCAACGTCCTGACTTTC
>TRBV18|TRBJ1-2|-|-|15
CASSIPSRANYGYTF
TGTGCCAGCTCAATTCCTTCCCGAGCTAACTATGGCTACACCTTC
>TRBV5-5|TRBJ2-1|TRBD2|-|15
CASTSLAGGLNEQFF
TGTGCCAGCACCTCGCTAGCGGGGGGGCTCAATGAGCAGTTCTTC
>TRBV21-1|TRBJ2-5|-|-|14
CASSKATGKETQYF
TGTGCCAGCAGCAAAGCCACAGGGAAAGAGACCCAGTACTTC
>TRBV3-1/TRBV3-2|TRBJ2-5|-|-|14
CASSSRVGARTQYF
TGTGCCAGCAGCTCACGAGTTGGGGCGAGGACCCAGTACTTC
>TRBV18|TRBJ2-5|-|-|11
CASSPAETQYF
TGTGCCAGCTCACCGGCAGAGACCCAGTACTTC
>TRBV5-4|TRBJ1-3|-|-|15
CASTWGGRSGNTIYF
TGTGCCAGCACGTGGGGGGGGCGTTCTGGAAACACCATATATTTT
>TRBV6-2/TRBV6-3|TRBJ1-5|TRBD1|-|17
CASSYEPTGVWDQPQHF
TGTGCCAGCAGTTACGAACCAACAGGGGTCTGGGATCAGCCCCAGCATTTT
>TRBV20-1|TRBJ2-1|TRBD1|-|13
CSASSDRDDEQFF
TGCAGTGCGAGTAGCGACAGGGACGATGAGCAGTTCTTC
>TRBV9|TRBJ2-1|TRBD2|-|15
CASSVGASGHNEQFF
TGTGCCAGCAGCGTAGGGGCTAGCGGGCACAATGAGCAGTTCTTC
>TRBV3-1/TRBV3-2|TRBJ1-4|-|-|14
CASSQAAGMEKLFF
TGTGCCAGCAGCCAGGCGGCAGGGATGGAAAAACTGTTTTTT